The present T cell receptor beta chain was sequenced within a study of blood T cell repertoires in COVID-19. The overall study: Donors in the United States, Italy and Spain gave samples during acute or convalescent COVID-19. Sample material is recorded as cDNA or gDNA derived from T cells, B-cell-depleted T cells, or PBMCs.

Per the study methods: Estimates of nucleated cell counts were drawn from the amplification of reference gene primers. Method: immunoSEQ multiplex PCR; TCRdb's copy keeps in-frame clones and lacks some. The V and J calls and clone size were taken over from that table, and D and trimming were inferred from the DNA. The sample consists of 150,000 to 200,000 clones, approximately 83% of them appearing once. Sequencing input: peripheral blood. This TCR was recovered from a man aged 55 to 70 with acute or convalescent COVID-19.

This CDR3 is CASSLSFLEYEQYF. The CDR3 DNA reads TGCGCCAGCAGCCTAAGTTTTCTAGAGTACGAGCAGTACTTC. The V call is TRBV4-1, the J call TRBJ2-7, with D uncertain. The CDR3 sequence is 14 residues long. Germline CDR1 is MGHRA and CDR2 is YSYEKL. The ends were cut back, 4 bases at V and 4 bases at J, with 14 bases in the middle.